A selection of T cell receptor beta chains follows, all from one sample in a study of blood T cell repertoires in COVID-19. Clones were sequenced by immunoSEQ multiplex PCR, and TCRdb holds only the in-frame ones, with some missing. The table records fewer than 300,000 clones, roughly 88% of them present only once. Specimen: peripheral blood. The receptor set was obtained from a woman between 25 and 40 years old with acute or convalescent COVID-19. Each CDR3 is given with its conserved first and last residue. Fields, in order: J gene, clone size, D gene, V gene, CDR3 DNA, CDR3 protein. A D gene is named only where the DNA matches it firmly. Size tells how often a clone was seen (once, few, many) or the class of an expanded clone, and some rows leave it out.

>TRBJ1-1|NA|NA|TRBV19
TGTGCCAGTAGATTACAGGGTAACACTGAAGCTTTCTTT
CASRLQGNTEAFF
>TRBJ2-7|once|NA|TRBV7-3
TGTGCCAGCAGCTTGGGCCCCGCAGGTAGCTCCTACGAGCAGTACTTC
CASSLGPAGSSYEQYF
>TRBJ2-1|NA|TRBD2|TRBV3-1/TRBV3-2
TGTGCCAGCAGCGACCAGACAGGTCCTTTAGCGGGAGGAACCAATGAGCAGTTCTTC
CASSDQTGPLAGGTNEQFF
>TRBJ2-7|NA|NA|TRBV7-8
TGTGCCAGCAGCCCCCTCGACGAGCAGTACTTC
CASSPLDEQYF
>TRBJ2-1|once|NA|TRBV5-1
TGCGCCAGCAGCGTCCACGACAGAGGAGAGCAGTTCTTC
CASSVHDRGEQFF
>TRBJ2-3|NA|TRBD2|TRBV5-1
TGCGCCAGCAGCATCCGAGCGGGAGGGCCCGCAGATACGCAGTATTTT
CASSIRAGGPADTQYF
>TRBJ1-5|NA|NA|TRBV12-3/TRBV12-4
TGTGCCAGCAGCCCAGGGGTTTATCAGCCCCAGCATTTT
CASSPGVYQPQHF
>TRBJ2-7|NA|TRBD1|TRBV25-1
TGTGCCAGCAGTGAATATAGGACAGGGGCTTTCGAGCAGTACTTC
CASSEYRTGAFEQYF
>TRBJ1-3|NA|TRBD1|TRBV30
TGTGCCTGGAGCCGGGACAGCGGCTCTGGAAACACCATATATTTT
CAWSRDSGSGNTIYF
>TRBJ1-6|NA|NA|TRBV27
TGTGCCAGCAGTTTATGGGGGGGACGGCCCTGGAATTCACCCCTCCACTTT
CASSLWGGRPWNSPLHF
>TRBJ2-1|NA|NA|TRBV7-9
TGTGCCAGCAGCACGGACATCTCCGAGCAGTTCTTC
CASSTDISEQFF
>TRBJ1-3|NA|NA|TRBV11-2
TGTGCCAGCAGCTCACCCCGGGACAAAAGAAACACCATATATTTT
CASSSPRDKRNTIYF
>TRBJ2-7|NA|NA|TRBV11-3
TGTGCCAGCAGCTTAGTCGGCGGTGAGGTCTACGAGCAGTACTTC
CASSLVGGEVYEQYF
>TRBJ1-1|NA|NA|TRBV30
TGTGCCTGGGACCAGGGAACTAACACTGAAGCTTTCTTT
CAWDQGTNTEAFF
>TRBJ1-4|NA|NA|TRBV6-2/TRBV6-3
TGTGCCAGCAGTTACTCCTTCGGGGAGAGGGCAACTAATGAAAAACTGTTTTTT
CASSYSFGERATNEKLFF
>TRBJ1-5|once|TRBD1|TRBV19
TGTGCCAGTAGTCTAACGGGACAGGGAACTCAGCCCCAGCATTTT
CASSLTGQGTQPQHF
>TRBJ2-7|NA|NA|TRBV27
TGTGCCAGCAGCTTACTAGCTTCCTCCTACGAGCAGTACTTC
CASSLLASSYEQYF
>TRBJ2-1|NA|TRBD2|TRBV30
TGTGCCTGGCATATGACTAGCCGCAACAATGAGCAGTTCTTC
CAWHMTSRNNEQFF
>TRBJ1-3|once|NA|TRBV7-6
TGTGCCAGCAGCATTGGACAGCCGTCTGGAAACACCATATATTTT
CASSIGQPSGNTIYF
>TRBJ2-5|NA|NA|TRBV9
TGTGCCAGCAGCGTAACGGGAGCACTCCAAGAGACCCAGTACTTC
CASSVTGALQETQYF
>TRBJ2-1|NA|TRBD2|TRBV30
TGTGCCTGGAGCGCCCGGGAGGGAGAGCAGTTCTTC
CAWSAREGEQFF
>TRBJ1-6|NA|TRBD1|TRBV7-2
TGTGCCAGCAGCTCCTTTGGGACAGAAAATAATTCACCCCTCCACTTT
CASSSFGTENNSPLHF
>TRBJ2-7|NA|TRBD1|TRBV4-2
TGTGCCAGCAGCCAAGAGGGGACAGGGTGGTACGAGCAGTACTTC
CASSQEGTGWYEQYF
>TRBJ2-5|NA|NA|TRBV11-2
TGTGCCAGCAGCCTTTGGGGGGAAGAGACCCAGTACTTC
CASSLWGEETQYF
>TRBJ2-1|NA|TRBD1|TRBV2
TGTGCCAGCGGACGACGACAGGGGAGTGAGCAGTTCTTC
CASGRRQGSEQFF
>TRBJ1-1|NA|TRBD1|TRBV29-1
TGCAGCTTTGTGACAGGGCTGGCTGAAGCTTTCTTT
CSFVTGLAEAFF
>TRBJ2-7|NA|NA|TRBV7-9
TGTGCCAGCAGCCCCCGGGGTTCCTCCTACGAGCAGTACTTC
CASSPRGSSYEQYF
>TRBJ2-3|NA|NA|TRBV5-1
TGCGCCAGCCACACAGGGAGCACAGATACGCAGTATTTT
CASHTGSTDTQYF
>TRBJ1-6|NA|NA|TRBV6-1
TGTGCCAGCAGTGAATCATCAGAGGGTGTACCCCTCCACTTT
CASSESSEGVPLHF
>TRBJ2-5|once|TRBD2|TRBV11-3
TGTGCCAGCAGCCCGGGACTAGCGATTCAAGAGACCCAGTACTTC
CASSPGLAIQETQYF
>TRBJ2-2|NA|NA|TRBV6-2/TRBV6-3
TGTGCCAGCAGTTACTTGGGGCTAGCGCTAAACACCGGGGAGCTGTTTTTT
CASSYLGLALNTGELFF
>TRBJ1-4|NA|NA|TRBV6-5
TGTGCCAGCAGGACCAGGGCTAAGAATGAAAAACTGTTTTTT
CASRTRAKNEKLFF
>TRBJ1-2|NA|NA|TRBV29-1
TGCAGCGTTGATAGTTACACCTTC
CSVDSYTF
>TRBJ2-7|NA|NA|TRBV29-1
TGCAGTAGCAGCTCGGGATTAGGAGAGCAGTACTTC
CSSSSGLGEQYF
>TRBJ2-1|NA|NA|TRBV10-2
TGCGCCAGCAGTGGTGGACTATCCGGCTTTTACAATGAGCAGTTCTTC
CASSGGLSGFYNEQFF
>TRBJ1-3|NA|NA|TRBV13
TGTGCCAGCAGCTTAGGCAGGGGTGGAAACACCATATATTTT
CASSLGRGGNTIYF
>TRBJ1-2|few|NA|TRBV27
TGTGCCAGCAGTTTATCGGCAGCGTATGGCTACACCTTC
CASSLSAAYGYTF
>TRBJ2-7|NA|NA|TRBV5-1
TGCGCCAGCAGCTTGGAGGGCGGGCTAACCTACGAGCAGTACTTC
CASSLEGGLTYEQYF
>TRBJ1-4|NA|TRBD1|TRBV15
TGTGCCACCAGCAGCGGACAGGGGACAGGAAAACTGTTTTTT
CATSSGQGTGKLFF
>TRBJ1-3|NA|TRBD1|TRBV29-1
TGCAGCGCCCGGGACAGGGGGCTTGGAAACACCATATATTTT
CSARDRGLGNTIYF
>TRBJ1-5|NA|NA|TRBV12-3/TRBV12-4
TGTGCCAGCACCCCCGGGGGGTCCCCGACCCAGCATTTT
CASTPGGSPTQHF